This T cell receptor (beta chain) was captured in a study of blood T cell repertoires in COVID-19. Study context: In each case, the material was cDNA or gDNA derived from T cells, B-cell-depleted T cells, or PBMCs.

The CDR3 is 13 amino acids. Germline CDR1 reads MNHEY; CDR2 reads SVGAGI. V shed 4 bases and J shed 6 bases, with 13 bases lying between them. Clones were read by immunoSEQ multiplex PCR, and TCRdb kept only the in-frame ones, dropping some. The sample shows under 500,000 clones, more than 80% of them seen only once. Ages ranged from about 18 to 100 years, with residence in more than 20 US areas. Participant reports of clinical history set cohort assignment. Among Cohort 3 donors, those recovered had two negative PCRs, clearance, or symptom resolution. The sequence came from a man aged 25 to 45 who had recovered from COVID-19. The gene calls are TRBV6-5 and TRBJ2-7, with TRBD2 as a possible D gene (5 bases). Sequenced: PBMCs or T cells enriched from blood (not recorded which). CDR3 in amino acids: CASSSNPRVEQYF. The CDR3 bases are TGTGCCAGCAGTTCAAACCCGAGGGTCGAGCAGTACTTC.